The 15 T cell receptor beta chains below all came from one sample that was sequenced in a study of T cells expressing NK-cell markers. TCRdb reprocessed the 5' RACE reads, keeping one entry per CDR3 protein, no DNA. The table lists roughly 380,000 distinct CDR3 sequences, with roughly 5.4% in the top ten. Sequencing was done on a sample of blood T cells: a sorted CD56 or NKG2C T cell subset, CD4+ or CD8+ T cells, or bulk PBMC T cells (not recorded which). These receptor sequences come from a man aged 18 to 69 in good health.

This chain joins TRBV11-2 and TRBJ2-1; TCRdb's assignment of TRBD2 cannot be checked, as there is no DNA. The CDR3 covers 18 residues. Germline loops: CDR1 SGHAT, CDR2 FQNNGV. The CDR3 sequence is CASSPALMVAGGYNEQFF. Using reference TRBV11-2 and TRBJ2-1 for the parts outside the CDR3, the full variable domain is EAGVAQSPRYKIIEKRQSVAFWCNPISGHATLYWYQQILGQGPKLLIQFQNNGVVDDSQLPKDRFSAERLKGVDSTLKIQPAKLEDSAVYLCASSPALMVAGGYNEQFFGPGTRLTVL.

The chain carries TRBV20-1 and TRBJ2-7; checking the TCRdb D call of TRBD1 is not possible without DNA. Germline CDR1 is DFQATT and CDR2 is SNEGSKA (reference sequence). The CDR3 sequence is 16 residues long. CDR3 protein: CSARSRDRGNSYEQYF.

This chain uses TRBV20-1 with TRBJ2-5; TCRdb outputs TRBD2, but without DNA this stays unchecked. The CDR3 spans 15 residues. Germline V lookup: CDR1 DFQATT, CDR2 SNEGSKA (reference sequence). The CDR3 loop reads CSARVPSGGQETQYF.

The chain combines TRBV12-5 with TRBJ1-1; TCRdb designates TRBD1, a call that cannot be tested without DNA. This CDR3 spans 15 amino acids. Germline V lookup: CDR1 LGHNT, CDR2 FRNRAP. The CDR3 is CASGLEGAEGTEAFF.

The chain recombines TRBV27 with TRBJ2-3; TCRdb names TRBD1, which stays unverified in the absence of DNA. There are 19 residues in the CDR3. Germline CDR1 and CDR2: MNHEY and SMNVEV (reference sequence). The CDR3 spells CASSLLPAGGGAITDTQYF.

The chain employs TRBV5-1 and TRBJ1-1; there is no DNA to check the TCRdb D call of TRBD1. CDR3 length: 16 residues. Germline assignment: CDR1 SGHRS and CDR2 YFSETQ. The CDR3 reads CASSFGDRGRASEAFF.

V usage is TRBV27 and J usage is TRBJ2-2; TCRdb's D call, TRBD2, is unchecked because there is no DNA. From germline, CDR1 is MNHEY and CDR2 SMNVEV (reference sequence). The CDR3 runs to 18 residues. This CDR3 reads CASSSTRYRPLNTGELFF.

The chain has TRBV10-3 and TRBJ2-2; the TRBD1 assignment by TCRdb is unverifiable without DNA. CDR3 size: 15 residues. Germline lookup yields CDR1 ENHRY and CDR2 SYGVKD. The chain's CDR3 is CAIRPGQGWVGELFF.

V usage is TRBV30 and J usage is TRBJ1-2. This CDR3 has 12 amino acids. In germline, CDR1 is GTSNPN, CDR2 SVGIG (reference sequence). The CDR3 is CAWYSYNYGYTF. The full variable domain, in which reference TRBV30 and TRBJ1-2 provide the parts outside the CDR3, is SQTIHQWPATLVQPVGSPLSLECTVEGTSNPNLYWYRQAAGRGLQLLFYSVGIGQISSEVPQNLSASRPQDRQFILSSKKLLLSDSGFYLCAWYSYNYGYTFGSGTRLTVV.

V usage is TRBV5-5 and J usage is TRBJ2-1; TCRdb reports TRBD1, a call that lacks DNA to check it against. The germline V gene encodes CDR1 SGHKS and CDR2 YYEKEE (reference sequence). The CDR3 has 15 residues. CDR3: CASSLVGNPGQGQFF.

V gene TRBV3-1 combines with J gene TRBJ2-5; with no DNA, the TCRdb D assignment of TRBD2 cannot be verified. CDR1 and CDR2 (germline): LGHDT, YNNKEL (reference sequence). The CDR3 has 15 residues. CDR3 sequence reads: CASSQERAGRATQYF.

This chain joins TRBV7-8 and TRBJ2-2. The CDR3 spans 15 residues. Germline V gene data show CDR1 as SGHVS and CDR2 as FQNEAQ. The CDR3 here is CASSLTDLGTGELFF.

This chain connects TRBV18 to TRBJ1-2. The CDR3 sequence is 14 residues long. Germline values: CDR1 KGHSH, CDR2 LQKENI. The CDR3: CASSPKSQNYGYTF.

This chain joins TRBV7-2 and TRBJ2-2; TCRdb's D call, TRBD1, is unchecked because there is no DNA. The germline CDR1 and CDR2 sequences are SGHTA and FQGNSA. CDR3 length: 14 amino acids. This chain's CDR3 is CASGRTPNTGELFF.

This rearrangement joins TRBV6-2 or TRBV6-3 to TRBJ1-4; TCRdb lists TRBD1, though no DNA is available to test this call. This CDR3 spans 15 amino acids. The germline V gene encodes CDR1 MNHEY and CDR2 SVGEGT. CDR3 amino acids: CASTTVRGALEKLFF.